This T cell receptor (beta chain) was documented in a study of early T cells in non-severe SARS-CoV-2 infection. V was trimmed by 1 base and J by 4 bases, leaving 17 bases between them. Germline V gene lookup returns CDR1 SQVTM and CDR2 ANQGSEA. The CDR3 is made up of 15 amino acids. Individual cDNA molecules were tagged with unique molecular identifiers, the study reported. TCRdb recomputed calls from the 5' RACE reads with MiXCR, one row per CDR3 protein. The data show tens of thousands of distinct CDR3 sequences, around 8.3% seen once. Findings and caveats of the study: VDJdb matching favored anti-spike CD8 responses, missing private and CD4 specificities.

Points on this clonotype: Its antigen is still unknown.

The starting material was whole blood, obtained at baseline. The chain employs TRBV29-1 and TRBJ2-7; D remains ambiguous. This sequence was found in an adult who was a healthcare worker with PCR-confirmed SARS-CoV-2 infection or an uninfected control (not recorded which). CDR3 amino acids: CSVEAAGHAGYEQYF. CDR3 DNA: TGCAGCGTTGAAGCGGCAGGCCACGCTGGGTACGAGCAGTACTTC.